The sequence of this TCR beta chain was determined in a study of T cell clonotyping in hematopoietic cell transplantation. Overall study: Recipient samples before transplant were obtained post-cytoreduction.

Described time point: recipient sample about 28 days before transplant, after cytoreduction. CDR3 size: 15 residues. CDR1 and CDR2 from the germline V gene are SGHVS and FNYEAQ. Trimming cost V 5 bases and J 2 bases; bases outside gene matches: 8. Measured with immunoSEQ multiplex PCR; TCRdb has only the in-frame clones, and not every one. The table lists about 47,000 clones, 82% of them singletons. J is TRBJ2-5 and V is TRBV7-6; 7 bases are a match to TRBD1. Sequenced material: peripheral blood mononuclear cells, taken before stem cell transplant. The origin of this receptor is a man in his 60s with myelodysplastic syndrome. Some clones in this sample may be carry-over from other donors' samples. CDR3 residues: CASSLSGQPQETQYF. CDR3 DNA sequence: TGTGCCAGCAGCCTATCGGGACAGCCACAAGAGACCCAGTACTTC.